This T cell receptor beta chain was sequenced in a study of shared clonotypes between healthy human individuals. The overall study: A couple of women and a few men aged 18 to 49 served as donors.

The protocol was immunoSEQ multiplex PCR, while the TCRdb copy is restricted to in-frame clones and leaves out a portion. The sample lists around 2.3 million clones, nearly 97% occurring once. Looked up from germline, CDR1 is GTSNPN and CDR2 is SVGIG (reference sequence). There are 16 residues in the CDR3. V dropped 2 bases and J dropped 3; count of bases not matched to a gene: 12. Study results and caveats: Estimated clonotype richness was generally higher in naive than memory subsets. Roughly 4.6% of naive CD4 clonotypes were common to a handful of donors. The authors sampled blood alone, and tissue repertoires likely differ.

With regard to this clone: Its antigen remains unknown.

Sequenced material: naive CD4+ T cells sorted from blood. As for subset: CD45RA+ positively selected. The gene calls are TRBV30 and TRBJ1-2, with TRBD1 matching over 7 bases. The source is a man aged 18 to 30 in good health. CDR3 in DNA: TGTGCCTGGAGTAAGTACCGGGACAGCTTGGACTATGGCTACACCTTC. Residues: CAWSKYRDSLDYGYTF.